A few counts support the clone carrying this T cell receptor (beta chain). Its antigen is unidentified. This entry comes from a study of blood T cells in healthy people across ages. Broader study findings: In the absence of known donor CMV status, changes in expanded clonotypes were possibly confounded. TCR beta diversity, measured per million T cells, fell in a roughly linear way with age. Relative to aged donors, long-lived donors carried more naive CD4+ cells and displayed higher diversity. Diversity estimates from one million T cells were considered underestimates.

It was with a sample-barcoded 5' primer and a J-beta primer mix that a second PCR of roughly 7 to 12 cycles was run. TCRdb re-called the 5' RACE reads through MiXCR, storing one row per CDR3 protein. The sample holds roughly 570,000 distinct CDR3 sequences, 25% to 30% seen once. The sequence was obtained from a woman aged 70-85 years in good health. Sequencing was carried out using blood.

The DNA for the CDR3 is TGTGCCAGCAGTGAGGTCTCGTTCGAAAAACTGTTTTTT. Residues: CASSEVSFEKLFF. This sequence joins TRBV2 and TRBJ1-4; D is undetermined. This CDR3 has 13 residues. Germline V gene lookup returns CDR1 SNHLY and CDR2 FYNNEI. V lost 3 bases and J lost 8, with 10 bases in between.